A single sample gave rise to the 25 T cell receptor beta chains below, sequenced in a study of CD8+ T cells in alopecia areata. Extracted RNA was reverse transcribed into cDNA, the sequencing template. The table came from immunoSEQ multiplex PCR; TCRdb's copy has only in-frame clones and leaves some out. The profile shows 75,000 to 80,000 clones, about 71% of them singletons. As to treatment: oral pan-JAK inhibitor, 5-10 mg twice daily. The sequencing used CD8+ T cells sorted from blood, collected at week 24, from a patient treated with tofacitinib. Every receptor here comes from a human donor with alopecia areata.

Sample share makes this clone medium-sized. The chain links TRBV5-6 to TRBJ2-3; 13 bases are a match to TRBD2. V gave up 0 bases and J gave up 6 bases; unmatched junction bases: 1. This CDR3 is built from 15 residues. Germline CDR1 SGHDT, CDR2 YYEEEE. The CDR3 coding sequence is TGTGCCAGCAGCTTGGGACTAGCGGGGGGTGATACGCAGTATTTT. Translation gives CASSLGLAGGDTQYF. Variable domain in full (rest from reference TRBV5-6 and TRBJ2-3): DAGVTQSPTHLIKTRGQQVTLRCSPKSGHDTVSWYQQALGQGPQFIFQYYEEEERQRGNFPDRFSGHQFPNYSSELNVNALLLGDSALYLCASSLGLAGGDTQYFGPGTRLTVL.

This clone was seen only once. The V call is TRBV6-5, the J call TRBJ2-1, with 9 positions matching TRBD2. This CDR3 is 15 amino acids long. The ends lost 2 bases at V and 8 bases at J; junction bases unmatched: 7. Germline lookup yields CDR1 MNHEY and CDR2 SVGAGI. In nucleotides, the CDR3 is TGTGCCAGCAGTTACGGCGGGAGGGCCATTGATGAGCAGTTCTTC. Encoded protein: CASSYGGRAIDEQFF.

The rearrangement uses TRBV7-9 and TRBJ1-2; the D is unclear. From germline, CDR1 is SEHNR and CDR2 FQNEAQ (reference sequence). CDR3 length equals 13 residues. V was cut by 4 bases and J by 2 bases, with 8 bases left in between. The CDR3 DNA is TGTGCCAGCAGCTCCTGGGGAAACTATGGCTACACCTTC. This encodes CASSSWGNYGYTF.

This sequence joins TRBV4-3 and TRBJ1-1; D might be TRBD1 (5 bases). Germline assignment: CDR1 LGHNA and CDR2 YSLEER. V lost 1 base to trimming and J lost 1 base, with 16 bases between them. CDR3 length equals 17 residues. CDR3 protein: CASSQGFGAGENTEAFF. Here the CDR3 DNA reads TGCGCCAGCAGCCAAGGGTTCGGGGCGGGGGAGAACACTGAAGCTTTCTTT.

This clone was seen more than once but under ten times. The CDR3 loop is CASKQGMNEKLFF. The CDR3 bases are TGTGCCAGTAAACAGGGGATGAATGAAAAACTGTTTTTT. The rearrangement uses TRBV19 and TRBJ1-4; 7 bases match TRBD1. The germline gives CDR1 LNHDA, CDR2 SQIVND (reference sequence). V was pared by 7 bases and J by 5 bases, with 4 bases of the junction left unmatched. The CDR3 extends over 13 amino acids. The entire variable domain, with the rest obtained from reference TRBV19 and TRBJ1-4, is as follows: DGGITQSPKYLFRKEGQNVTLSCEQNLNHDAMYWYRQDPGQGLRLIYYSQIVNDFQKGDIAEGYSVSREKKESFPLTVTSAQKNPTAFYLCASKQGMNEKLFFGSGTQLSVL.

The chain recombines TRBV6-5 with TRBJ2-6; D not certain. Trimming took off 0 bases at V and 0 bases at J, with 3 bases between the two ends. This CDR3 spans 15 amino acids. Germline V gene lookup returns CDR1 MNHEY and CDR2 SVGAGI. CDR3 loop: CASSYSSSGANVLTF. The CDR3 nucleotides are TGTGCCAGCAGTTACTCATCCTCTGGGGCCAACGTCCTGACTTTC.

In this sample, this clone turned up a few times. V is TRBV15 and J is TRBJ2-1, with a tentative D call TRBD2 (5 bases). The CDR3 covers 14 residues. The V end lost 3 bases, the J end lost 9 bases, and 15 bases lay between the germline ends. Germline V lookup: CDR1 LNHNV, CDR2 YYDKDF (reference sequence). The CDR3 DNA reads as TGTGCCACCAGCAGTAACCCCGGGGATGGTGAGCAGTTCTTC. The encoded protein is CATSSNPGDGEQFF.

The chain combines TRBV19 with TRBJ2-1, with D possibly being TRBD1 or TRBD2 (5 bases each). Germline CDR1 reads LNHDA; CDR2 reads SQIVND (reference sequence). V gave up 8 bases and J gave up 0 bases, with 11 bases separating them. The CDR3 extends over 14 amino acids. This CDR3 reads CASAWGNSYNEQFF. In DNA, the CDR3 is TGTGCCAGTGCGTGGGGGAACTCCTACAATGAGCAGTTCTTC.

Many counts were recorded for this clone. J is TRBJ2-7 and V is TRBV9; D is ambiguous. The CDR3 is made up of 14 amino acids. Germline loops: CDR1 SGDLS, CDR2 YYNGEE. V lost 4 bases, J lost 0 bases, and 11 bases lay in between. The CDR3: CASSSKLSSYEQYF. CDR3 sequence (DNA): TGTGCCAGCAGCTCGAAACTGAGCTCCTACGAGCAGTACTTC. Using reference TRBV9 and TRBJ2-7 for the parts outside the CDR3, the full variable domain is DSGVTQTPKHLITATGQRVTLRCSPRSGDLSVYWYQQSLDQGLQFLIQYYNGEERAKGNILERFSAQQFPDLHSELNLSSLELGDSALYFCASSSKLSSYEQYFGPGTRLTVT.

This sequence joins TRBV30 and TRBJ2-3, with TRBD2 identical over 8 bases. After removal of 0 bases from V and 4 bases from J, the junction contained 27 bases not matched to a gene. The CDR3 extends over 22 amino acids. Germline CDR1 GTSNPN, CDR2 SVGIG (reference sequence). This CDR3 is CAWSVLDQDLAGGRTVADTQYF. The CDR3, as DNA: TGTGCCTGGAGTGTACTTGACCAAGACTTAGCAGGCGGGAGGACAGTGGCAGATACGCAGTATTTT.

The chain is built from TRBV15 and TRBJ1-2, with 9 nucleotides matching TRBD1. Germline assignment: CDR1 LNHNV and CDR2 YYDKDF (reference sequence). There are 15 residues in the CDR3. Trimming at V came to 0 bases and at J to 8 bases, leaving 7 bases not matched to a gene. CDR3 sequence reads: CATSRDRGTGIGYTF. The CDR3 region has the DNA TGTGCCACCAGCAGAGATAGAGGGACAGGGATCGGCTACACCTTC.

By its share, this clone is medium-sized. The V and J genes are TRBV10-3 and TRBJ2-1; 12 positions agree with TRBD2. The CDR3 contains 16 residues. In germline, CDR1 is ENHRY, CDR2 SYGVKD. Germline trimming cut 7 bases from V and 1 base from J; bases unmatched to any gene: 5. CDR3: CAITRTSGGSYNEQFF. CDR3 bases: TGTGCCATCACTCGTACTAGCGGGGGGTCCTACAATGAGCAGTTCTTC.

The CDR3 spells CASSQGTGGESEQYF. As DNA, the CDR3 is TGCGCCAGCAGCCAGGGGACAGGGGGCGAATCCGAGCAGTACTTC. This chain uses TRBV4-1 with TRBJ2-7; TRBD1 matches at 12 bases. The CDR3 runs to 15 residues. V trimming: 3 bases; J trimming: 6 bases; junction bases outside the gene matches: 6. The germline V gene has CDR1 MGHRA and CDR2 YSYEKL.

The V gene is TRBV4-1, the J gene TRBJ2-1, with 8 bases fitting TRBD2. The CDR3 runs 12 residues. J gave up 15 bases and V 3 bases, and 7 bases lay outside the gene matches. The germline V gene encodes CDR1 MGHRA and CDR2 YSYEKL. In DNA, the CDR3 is TGCGCCAGCAGCCATCCGGGGGGGCCACTGTTCTTC. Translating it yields CASSHPGGPLFF.

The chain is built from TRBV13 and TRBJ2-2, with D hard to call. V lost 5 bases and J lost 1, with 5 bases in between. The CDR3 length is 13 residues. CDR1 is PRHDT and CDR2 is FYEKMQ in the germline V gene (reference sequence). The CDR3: CASSGRNTGELFF. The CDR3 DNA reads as TGTGCCAGCAGCGGCAGGAACACCGGGGAGCTGTTTTTT.

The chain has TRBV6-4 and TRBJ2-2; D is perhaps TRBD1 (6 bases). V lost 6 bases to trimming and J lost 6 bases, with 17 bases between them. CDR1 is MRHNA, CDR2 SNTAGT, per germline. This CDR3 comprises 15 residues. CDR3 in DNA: TGTGCCAGCAGGTCGGGGCAGGGACATGCCGGGGAGCTGTTTTTT. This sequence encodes CASRSGQGHAGELFF.

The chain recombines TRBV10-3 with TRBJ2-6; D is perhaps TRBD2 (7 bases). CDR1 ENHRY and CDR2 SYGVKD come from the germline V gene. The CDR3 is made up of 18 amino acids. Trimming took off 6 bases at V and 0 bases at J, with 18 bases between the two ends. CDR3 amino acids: CAISSPGGPSSGANVLTF. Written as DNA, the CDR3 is TGTGCCATCAGCTCCCCGGGGGGCCCGAGCTCTGGGGCCAACGTCCTGACTTTC.

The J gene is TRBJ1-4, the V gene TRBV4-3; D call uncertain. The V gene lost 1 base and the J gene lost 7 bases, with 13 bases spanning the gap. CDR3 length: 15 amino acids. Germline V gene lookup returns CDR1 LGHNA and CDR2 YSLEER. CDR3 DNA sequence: TGCGCCAGCAGCCAAGGTTCGGCTAGGAGTGAAAAACTGTTTTTT. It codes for CASSQGSARSEKLFF.

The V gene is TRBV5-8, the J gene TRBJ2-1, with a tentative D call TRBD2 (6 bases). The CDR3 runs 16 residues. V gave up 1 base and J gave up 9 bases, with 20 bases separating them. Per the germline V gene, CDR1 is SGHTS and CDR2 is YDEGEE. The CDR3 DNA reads TGTGCCAGCAGCTTGAGGGCTAGCGTACCCCCTCCTGAGCAGTTCTTC. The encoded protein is CASSLRASVPPPEQFF.

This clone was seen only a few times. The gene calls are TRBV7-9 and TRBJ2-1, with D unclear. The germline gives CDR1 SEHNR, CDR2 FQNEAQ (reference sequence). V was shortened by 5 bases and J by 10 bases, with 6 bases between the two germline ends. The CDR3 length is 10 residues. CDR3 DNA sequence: TGTGCCAGCAGCCTAAAGGAGCAGTTCTTC. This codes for CASSLKEQFF.

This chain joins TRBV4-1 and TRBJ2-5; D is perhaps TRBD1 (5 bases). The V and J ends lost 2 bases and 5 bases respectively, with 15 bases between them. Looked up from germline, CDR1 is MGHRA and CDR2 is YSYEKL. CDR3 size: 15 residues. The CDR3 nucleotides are TGCGCCAGCAGCCAACCCAGGGCTTTCGACGAGACCCAGTACTTC. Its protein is CASSQPRAFDETQYF.

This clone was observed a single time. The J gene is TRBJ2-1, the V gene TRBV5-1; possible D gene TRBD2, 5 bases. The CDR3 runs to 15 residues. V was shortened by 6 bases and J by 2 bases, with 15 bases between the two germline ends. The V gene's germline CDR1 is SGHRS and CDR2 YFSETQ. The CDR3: CASTLRAQTYNEQFF. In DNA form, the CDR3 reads TGCGCCAGCACCCTGCGGGCCCAGACCTACAATGAGCAGTTCTTC. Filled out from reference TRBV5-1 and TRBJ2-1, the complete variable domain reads KAGVTQTPRYLIKTRGQQVTLSCSPISGHRSVSWYQQTPGQGLQFLFEYFSETQRNKGNFPGRFSGRQFSNSRSEMNVSTLELGDSALYLCASTLRAQTYNEQFFGPGTRLTVL.

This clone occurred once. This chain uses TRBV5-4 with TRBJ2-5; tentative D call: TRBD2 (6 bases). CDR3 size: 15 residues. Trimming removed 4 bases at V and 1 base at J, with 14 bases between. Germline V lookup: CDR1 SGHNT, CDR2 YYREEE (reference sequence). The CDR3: CASSGEASTQETQYF. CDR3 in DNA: TGTGCCAGCAGCGGGGAGGCTTCAACCCAAGAGACCCAGTACTTC.

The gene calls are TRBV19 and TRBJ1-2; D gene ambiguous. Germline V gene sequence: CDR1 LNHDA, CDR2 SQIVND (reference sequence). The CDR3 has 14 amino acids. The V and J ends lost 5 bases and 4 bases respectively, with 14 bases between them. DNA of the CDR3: TGTGCCAGTAGTGCCGGGCCCGCGTTCTATGGCTACACCTTC. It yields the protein CASSAGPAFYGYTF. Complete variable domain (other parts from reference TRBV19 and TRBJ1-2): DGGITQSPKYLFRKEGQNVTLSCEQNLNHDAMYWYRQDPGQGLRLIYYSQIVNDFQKGDIAEGYSVSREKKESFPLTVTSAQKNPTAFYLCASSAGPAFYGYTFGSGTRLTVV.

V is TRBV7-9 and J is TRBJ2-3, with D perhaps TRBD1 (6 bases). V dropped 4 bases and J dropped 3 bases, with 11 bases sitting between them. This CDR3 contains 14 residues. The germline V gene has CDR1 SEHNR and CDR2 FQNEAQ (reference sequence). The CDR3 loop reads CASSSRDRTDTQYF. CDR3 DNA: TGTGCCAGCAGCTCACGAGACAGGACAGATACGCAGTATTTT.